One and the same sample provided the 8 T cell receptor beta chains below, sequenced in a study of cytomegalovirus exposure and HLA in healthy donors. Vbeta (60) and Jbeta (13) primers were used in the PCR. Generated by immunoSEQ multiplex PCR, the TCRdb table keeps only in-frame clones and is missing some. The table includes under 200,000 clones, around 80% detected once. Sequenced: PBMCs. Receptor source: a woman under 30 in good health and CMV-seronegative.

The rearrangement uses TRBV6-1 and TRBJ1-1; D remains unclear. Germline V gene lookup returns CDR1 MNHNS and CDR2 SASEGT. This CDR3 spans 13 amino acids. V was pared by 6 bases and J by 5 bases, with 13 bases between. DNA of the CDR3: TGTGCCAGCAGATTGGACTTAGGGACTGAAGCTTTCTTT. Protein sequence: CASRLDLGTEAFF.

V gene TRBV19 combines with J gene TRBJ1-4; perhaps TRBD1 as D (5 bases). The CDR3 is 14 amino acids. V was shortened by 5 bases and J by 4 bases, with 11 bases between the two germline ends. CDR1 is LNHDA, CDR2 SQIVND, per germline (reference sequence). CDR3 nucleotides: TGTGCCAGTAGTCTGGGGGGTCGTAATGAAAAACTGTTTTTT. Translated: CASSLGGRNEKLFF. Full variable domain (missing parts from reference TRBV19 and TRBJ1-4): DGGITQSPKYLFRKEGQNVTLSCEQNLNHDAMYWYRQDPGQGLRLIYYSQIVNDFQKGDIAEGYSVSREKKESFPLTVTSAQKNPTAFYLCASSLGGRNEKLFFGSGTQLSVL.

This clone came up a few times. The V and J genes are TRBV7-2 and TRBJ2-6, with a tentative D call TRBD1 (5 bases). Germline CDR1 is SGHTA and CDR2 is FQGNSA. The CDR3 contains 16 residues. Trimming pared 2 bases from V and 0 bases from J, leaving 8 bases between. In nucleotides, the CDR3 is TGTGCCAGCAGCTTAAGACAGAACTCTGGGGCCAACGTCCTGACTTTC. Its protein product is CASSLRQNSGANVLTF.

The table lists this clone with a few counts. V gene TRBV11-2 combines with J gene TRBJ2-7, with D possibly being TRBD2 (5 bases). From germline, CDR1 is SGHAT and CDR2 FQNNGV. The CDR3 has 9 amino acids. CDR3 loop: CASSLERAV. Written as DNA, the CDR3 is TGTGCCAGCAGCTTAGAGAGGGCGGTC.

The table lists this clone with a count of one. This specimen includes other DNA sequences encoding the same CDR3. The chain links TRBV29-1 to TRBJ1-3, with D possibly being TRBD1 (6 bases). This CDR3 has 13 residues. Trimming left V 6 bases short and J 0 bases short, with 9 bases between. Per the germline V gene, CDR1 is SQVTM and CDR2 is ANQGSEA. CDR3 amino acids: CSVQGFSGNTIYF. The CDR3, as DNA: TGCAGCGTACAGGGCTTCTCTGGAAACACCATATATTTT.

The CDR3 bases are TGTGCCAGCAGCCCCGCAGGCAGGGGGCACAATGAGCAGTTCTTC. Encoded protein: CASSPAGRGHNEQFF. V and J are TRBV16 and TRBJ2-1, with TRBD1 matching 8 bases. The CDR3 is made up of 15 amino acids. J gave up 5 bases and V 4 bases, and 7 bases lay outside the gene matches. The V gene's germline CDR1 is KGHSY and CDR2 FQNENV.

V gene TRBV5-1 combines with J gene TRBJ1-1; TRBD1 matches at 8 bases. Germline V lookup: CDR1 SGHRS, CDR2 YFSETQ. The junction had 7 bases not matched to a gene; V was cut back by 2 bases and J by 1 base. There are 16 residues in the CDR3. The CDR3 DNA follows: TGCGCCAGCAGCTTAAAAGGACAGGGAGGGAACACTGAAGCTTTCTTT. Translated, it gives CASSLKGQGGNTEAFF.

The chain carries TRBV7-8 and TRBJ2-2; possible D gene TRBD1, 6 bases. The CDR3 is made up of 19 amino acids. Trimming shortened V by 4 bases and J by 4 bases, and 25 bases separated the two germline ends. Germline CDR1 reads SGHVS; CDR2 reads FQNEAQ. CDR3 nucleotides: TGTGCCAGCAGCTCATACCGGGACACGGACATGTTTTCCACCGGGGAGCTGTTTTTT. It specifies CASSSYRDTDMFSTGELFF.